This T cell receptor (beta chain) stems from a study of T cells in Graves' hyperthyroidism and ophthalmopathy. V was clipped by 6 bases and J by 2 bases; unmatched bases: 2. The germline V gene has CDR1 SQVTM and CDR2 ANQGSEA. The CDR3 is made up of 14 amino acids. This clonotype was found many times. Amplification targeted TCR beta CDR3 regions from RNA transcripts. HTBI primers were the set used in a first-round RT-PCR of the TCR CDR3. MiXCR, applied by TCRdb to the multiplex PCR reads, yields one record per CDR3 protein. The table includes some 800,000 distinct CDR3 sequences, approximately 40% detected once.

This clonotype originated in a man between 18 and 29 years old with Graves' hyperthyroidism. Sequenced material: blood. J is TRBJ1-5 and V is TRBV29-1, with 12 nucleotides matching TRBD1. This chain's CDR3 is CSVGTGGGNQPQHF. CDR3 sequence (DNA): TGCAGCGTGGGGACAGGGGGCGGCAATCAGCCCCAGCATTTT.